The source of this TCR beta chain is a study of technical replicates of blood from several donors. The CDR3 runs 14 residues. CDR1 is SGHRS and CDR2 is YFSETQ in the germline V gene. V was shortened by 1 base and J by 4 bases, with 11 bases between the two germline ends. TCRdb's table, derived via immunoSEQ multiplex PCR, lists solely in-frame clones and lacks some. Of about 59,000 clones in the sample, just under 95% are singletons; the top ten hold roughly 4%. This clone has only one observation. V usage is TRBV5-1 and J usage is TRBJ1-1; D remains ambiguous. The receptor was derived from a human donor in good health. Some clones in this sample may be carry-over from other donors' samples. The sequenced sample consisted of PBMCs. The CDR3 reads CASSLLGQATEAFF. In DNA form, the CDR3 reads TGCGCCAGCAGCTTGTTAGGTCAGGCCACTGAAGCTTTCTTT.